One and the same sample provided the 10 T cell receptor beta chains below, sequenced in a study of blood T cell repertoires in COVID-19. Profiled with immunoSEQ multiplex PCR; TCRdb holds only in-frame clones, not every one. This table holds under 200,000 clones, about 90% found once. Material: peripheral blood. The receptors were sampled from a man aged 35 to 55 with active or convalescent COVID-19.

This sequence joins TRBV21-1 and TRBJ1-2; the table's D call of TRBD1 was not tested on the DNA. TRBV21-1 is reported as a pseudogene. The CDR3 consists of 17 residues. The CDR3 DNA reads as TGTGCCAGCTCACCTAAGGGGGCCCAGGAAACTAACTATGGCTACACCTTC. Translating it yields CASSPKGAQETNYGYTF.

This chain connects TRBV5-8 to TRBJ1-1; D is uncertain. This CDR3 region has 13 residues. Germline CDR1 SGHTS, CDR2 YDEGEE. The V end was cut by 1 base, the J end by 3 bases, with 7 bases between. CDR3 sequence reads: CASSLTDYTEAFF. DNA of the CDR3: TGTGCCAGCAGCTTGACGGACTACACTGAAGCTTTCTTT.

The genes are TRBV2 and TRBJ1-1; 8 nucleotides match TRBD1. The CDR3 contains 18 residues. Trimming removed 7 bases from V and 5 bases from J; junction bases left unmatched: 21. The germline V gene encodes CDR1 SNHLY and CDR2 FYNNEI. The CDR3 nucleotides read TGTGCCAGCACTACAGGGGGGGCAGGGAAGGGCCCGGTGACTGAAGCTTTCTTT. Translated: CASTTGGAGKGPVTEAFF.

V and J are TRBV6-1 and TRBJ1-5; D gene uncertain. This CDR3 is 15 amino acids long. Germline V gene sequence: CDR1 MNHNS, CDR2 SASEGT. V was clipped by 1 base and J by 0 bases, with 7 bases between them. CDR3 nucleotides: TGTGCCAGCAGTGAAGAGACATTTAGCAATCAGCCCCAGCATTTT. Its translation: CASSEETFSNQPQHF.

As for this clone: Other DNA sequences in this sample translate to the same CDR3. This rearrangement joins TRBV6-1 to TRBJ2-7; D call uncertain. This CDR3 region has 12 residues. Trimming took off 2 bases at V and 4 bases at J, with 6 bases between the two ends. CDR1 is MNHNS, CDR2 SASEGT, per germline. The CDR3 DNA is TGTGCCAGCAGTGAAACTACGTACGAGCAGTACTTC. Its translation: CASSETTYEQYF.

The genes are TRBV6-5 and TRBJ1-1, with 7 bases matching TRBD1. CDR3 size: 11 residues. V lost 8 bases, J lost 10 bases, and 7 bases stayed unmatched. Looked up from germline, CDR1 is MNHEY and CDR2 is SVGAGI. Written as DNA, the CDR3 is TGTGCCAGCGGCTTAGGGGGCACAGCTTTCTTT. Its protein is CASGLGGTAFF.

This chain links TRBV9 with TRBJ1-6; D is uncertain. V lost 5 bases to trimming and J lost 7 bases, with 16 bases between them. The germline V gene encodes CDR1 SGDLS and CDR2 YYNGEE. This CDR3 is built from 15 residues. CDR3 nucleotides: TGTGCCAGCAGTCTCACGGGTTCTAGGAATTCACCCCTCCACTTT. Translation: CASSLTGSRNSPLHF.

The gene calls are TRBV7-9 and TRBJ1-1; D may be TRBD1 (5 bases). In germline, CDR1 is SEHNR, CDR2 FQNEAQ (reference sequence). The CDR3 sequence is 14 residues long. Deletions cut 1 base from V and 3 bases from J, with 9 bases between. The CDR3 sequence: CASSLVAGDTEAFF. The CDR3, as DNA: TGTGCCAGCAGCTTAGTTGCGGGGGACACTGAAGCTTTCTTT. The entire variable domain, with the rest obtained from reference TRBV7-9 and TRBJ1-1, is as follows: DTGVSQNPRHKITKRGQNVTFRCDPISEHNRLYWYRQTLGQGPEFLTYFQNEAQLEKSRLLSDRFSAERPKGSFSTLEIQRTEQGDSAMYLCASSLVAGDTEAFFGQGTRLTVV.

This clone was detected only a few times. The chain links TRBV11-2 to TRBJ2-5; 8 bases match TRBD2. In germline, CDR1 is SGHAT, CDR2 FQNNGV. The length of the CDR3 is 18 residues. V lost 2 bases to trimming and J lost 1 base; unmatched junction nucleotides: 12. CDR3 coding DNA: TGTGCCAGCAGCTTACACCCGGGGGGGATGGGATCCCAAGAGACCCAGTACTTC. Its translation: CASSLHPGGMGSQETQYF.

About this clone: The same CDR3 arises from other DNA sequences in this sample as well. J is TRBJ2-5 and V is TRBV2; the match to TRBD1 covers 7 bases. This CDR3 contains 14 residues. V lost 6 bases and J lost 1; bases outside the gene matches: 5. CDR1 and CDR2 from the germline V gene are SNHLY and FYNNEI. The CDR3 region is CASSPDRAQETQYF. The DNA for the CDR3 is TGTGCCAGCAGCCCAGACAGGGCCCAAGAGACCCAGTACTTC. Combining the CDR3 with reference TRBV2 and TRBJ2-5 gives the whole variable domain EPEVTQTPSHQVTQMGQEVILRCVPISNHLYFYWYRQILGQKVEFLVSFYNNEISEKSEIFDDQFSVERPDGSNFTLKIRSTKLEDSAMYFCASSPDRAQETQYFGPGTRLLVL.